The 28 T cell receptor beta chains presented below share a single source sample, sequenced in a study of CXCR3-negative and CXCR3-positive naive CD8 T cells. UMI-labeled 5' RACE TRB cDNA libraries were prepared from the cells. TCRdb reanalyzed the 5' RACE reads, giving one entry per CDR3 protein sequence and no DNA. The listing records nearly 90,000 distinct CDR3 sequences. These receptors have no known antigen. Study findings and constraints: TRB CDR3 hydrophobicity was greater in CXCR3-positive naive cells than in CXCR3-negative naive cells.

The sequencing sample was made of naive CXCR3+ CD8+ T cells from blood. Subset specified: CD45RO-CCR7+CD27+CD95- naive CD8+ T cells expressing CXCR3 (TNR3+). The receptor source for this set is a human donor in good health. Some clones in this sample may be carry-over from other donors' samples.

V usage is TRBV20-1 and J usage is TRBJ2-6. This CDR3 region has 15 residues. Germline assignment: CDR1 DFQATT and CDR2 SNEGSKA (reference sequence). CDR3: CSARSFSSGANVLTF.

The V and J genes are TRBV6-2 or TRBV6-3 and TRBJ2-3; TCRdb's D gene call, TRBD2, goes unchecked for lack of DNA. The CDR3 runs to 15 residues. Germline CDR1 reads MNHEY; CDR2 reads SVGEGT. Here the CDR3 reads CASSLSGGHGDTQYF.

This chain joins TRBV29-1 and TRBJ2-7; checking the TCRdb D call of TRBD2 is not possible without DNA. From germline, CDR1 is SQVTM and CDR2 ANQGSEA. The CDR3 spans 13 residues. The CDR3 is CSVEEEGIYEQYF.

CDR3 residues: CSVTPSQGDSYGYTF. The chain is built from TRBV29-1 and TRBJ1-2; the TCRdb call, TRBD1, lacks DNA for checking. This CDR3 is 15 amino acids long. CDR1 SQVTM and CDR2 ANQGSEA come from the germline V gene.

The chain employs TRBV7-9 and TRBJ2-3; the D call of TRBD2 rests on TCRdb alone, since no DNA is present to check it. The CDR3 spans 15 residues. CDR1 is SEHNR, CDR2 FQNEAQ, per germline (reference sequence). CDR3 in amino acids: CASSPELAGDYTQYF. The full variable domain, in which reference TRBV7-9 and TRBJ2-3 provide the parts outside the CDR3, is DTGVSQNPRHKITKRGQNVTFRCDPISEHNRLYWYRQTLGQGPEFLTYFQNEAQLEKSRLLSDRFSAERPKGSFSTLEIQRTEQGDSAMYLCASSPELAGDYTQYFGPGTRLTVL.

The chain links TRBV6-2 or TRBV6-3 to TRBJ1-2. This CDR3 spans 12 amino acids. Germline V gene data show CDR1 as MNHEY and CDR2 as SVGEGT. This chain's CDR3 is CASSLSKGGYTF.

V is TRBV20-1 and J is TRBJ2-1; there is no DNA to check the TCRdb D call of TRBD2. CDR3 length: 16 residues. Germline CDR1 DFQATT, CDR2 SNEGSKA (reference sequence). Here the CDR3 reads CSARDQREGGHNEQFF.

The rearrangement joins TRBV20-1 to TRBJ1-2. Germline V gene data show CDR1 as DFQATT and CDR2 as SNEGSKA (reference sequence). The CDR3 loop spans 14 amino acids. CDR3 in amino acids: CSARDLERSYGYTF.

The chain uses TRBV6-2 or TRBV6-3 and TRBJ1-1. This CDR3 is 12 amino acids long. CDR1 and CDR2 (germline): MNHEY, SVGEGT. The CDR3: CASSYHKTEAFF.

The V call is TRBV28, the J call TRBJ2-7; the TCRdb D gene call, TRBD1, has no DNA to confirm it. The CDR3 sequence is 11 residues long. The germline V gene has CDR1 MDHEN and CDR2 SYDVKM. This chain's CDR3 is CASSSDRTKNF. The full variable domain, with the rest looked up from reference TRBV28 and TRBJ2-7, is DVKVTQSSRYLVKRTGEKVFLECVQDMDHENMFWYRQDPGLGLRLIYFSYDVKMKEKGDIPEGYSVSREKKERFSLILESASTNQTSMYLCASSSDRTKNFGPGTRLTVT.

The chain couples TRBV6-4 to TRBJ2-7; TCRdb's assignment of TRBD2 cannot be checked, as there is no DNA. The CDR3 runs to 14 residues. Germline V gene data show CDR1 as MRHNA and CDR2 as SNTAGT. Here the CDR3 reads CASSGGGPFYEQYF.

The chain combines TRBV7-9 with TRBJ1-1. CDR1 SEHNR and CDR2 FQNEAQ come from the germline V gene (reference sequence). CDR3 length: 14 amino acids. The CDR3 region is CASSPEGPRAEAFF.

The V call is TRBV6-5, the J call TRBJ2-3; the D call of TRBD2 rests on TCRdb alone, since no DNA is present to check it. This CDR3 contains 15 residues. Germline-derived CDR1 and CDR2 are MNHEY and SVGAGI. This CDR3 is CASSRLAGGTDTQYF.

The gene calls are TRBV10-3 and TRBJ2-5; TCRdb's D gene call, TRBD2, goes unchecked for lack of DNA. The CDR3 spans 17 residues. CDR1 and CDR2 (germline): ENHRY, SYGVKD. The CDR3 protein is CAISESKTSGPEETQYF.

The gene calls are TRBV29-1 and TRBJ1-2. CDR1 and CDR2 (germline): SQVTM, ANQGSEA. This CDR3 region has 11 residues. CDR3 protein: CSVAGPHGYTF.

V gene TRBV15 combines with J gene TRBJ1-1; the D gene TCRdb calls, TRBD1, cannot be checked with no DNA. This CDR3 has 14 residues. CDR1 and CDR2 (germline): LNHNV, YYDKDF (reference sequence). The CDR3 is CATSRAGRQGEAFF.

The V gene is TRBV7-6, the J gene TRBJ2-1; TCRdb calls TRBD1, which cannot be checked without DNA. The V gene's germline CDR1 is SGHVS and CDR2 FNYEAQ. The CDR3 runs 17 residues. CDR3 residues: CASSYDNSGTGLDEQFF.

The chain uses TRBV19 and TRBJ1-5; as DNA is missing, the TRBD1 call by TCRdb cannot be tested. Germline values: CDR1 LNHDA, CDR2 SQIVND (reference sequence). CDR3 length equals 16 residues. Here the CDR3 reads CAVSSGRVDSNQPQHF.

V and J are TRBV15 and TRBJ1-2. Germline-derived CDR1 and CDR2 are LNHNV and YYDKDF (reference sequence). The CDR3 contains 14 residues. The CDR3 region is CATSSRPGLYGYTF.

J is TRBJ2-7 and V is TRBV29-1; TCRdb gives TRBD1 as the D gene, but with no DNA this cannot be confirmed. The CDR3 runs to 13 residues. The V gene's germline CDR1 is SQVTM and CDR2 ANQGSEA. This CDR3 reads CSVVGALAYEQYF.

The chain employs TRBV20-1 and TRBJ2-5; with no DNA, the TCRdb D assignment of TRBD2 cannot be verified. CDR1 is DFQATT and CDR2 is SNEGSKA in the germline V gene (reference sequence). CDR3 length equals 17 residues. The CDR3: CSAEVIPGTSSRETQYF.

This CDR3 reads CASSQEGFTDTQYF. The rearrangement links TRBV6-2 or TRBV6-3 to TRBJ2-3; TCRdb picks TRBD2, but there is no DNA to check that call. This CDR3 has 14 amino acids. Germline CDR1 MNHEY, CDR2 SVGEGT.

The rearrangement uses TRBV28 and TRBJ2-1; TCRdb names TRBD2, which stays unverified in the absence of DNA. This CDR3 region has 16 residues. Germline assignment: CDR1 MDHEN and CDR2 SYDVKM. The CDR3 loop reads CASSFLREHTYNEQFF.

The chain couples TRBV7-9 to TRBJ1-1. CDR1 is SEHNR and CDR2 is FQNEAQ in the germline V gene (reference sequence). The CDR3 is 16 residues long. The CDR3 sequence is CASSSSSSQALGEAFF.

V usage is TRBV7-6 and J usage is TRBJ2-7; the TRBD2 assignment by TCRdb is unverifiable without DNA. Germline lookup yields CDR1 SGHVS and CDR2 FNYEAQ. This CDR3 has 15 amino acids. CDR3 residues: CASSLFRSSGTEQYF. The entire variable domain, with the rest obtained from reference TRBV7-6 and TRBJ2-7, is as follows: GAGVSQSPRYKVTKRGQDVALRCDPISGHVSLYWYRQALGQGPEFLTYFNYEAQQDKSGLPNDRFSAERPEGSISTLTIQRTEQRDSAMYRCASSLFRSSGTEQYFGPGTRLTVT.

This chain joins TRBV27 and TRBJ2-1; TCRdb's assignment of TRBD1 cannot be checked, as there is no DNA. Germline V lookup: CDR1 MNHEY, CDR2 SMNVEV (reference sequence). The CDR3 consists of 12 residues. The CDR3: CASSSYPDQQFF.

The rearrangement links TRBV4-2 to TRBJ2-1; TCRdb lists TRBD2, though no DNA is available to test this call. Germline V gene sequence: CDR1 LGHNA, CDR2 YNFKEQ. The CDR3 runs to 15 residues. The CDR3 reads CASSQDLAGVNEQFF.

This sequence joins TRBV7-2 and TRBJ2-7. CDR1 and CDR2 from the germline V gene are SGHTA and FQGNSA. This CDR3 is 14 amino acids long. CDR3 amino acids: CASSLLAGTYEQYF.